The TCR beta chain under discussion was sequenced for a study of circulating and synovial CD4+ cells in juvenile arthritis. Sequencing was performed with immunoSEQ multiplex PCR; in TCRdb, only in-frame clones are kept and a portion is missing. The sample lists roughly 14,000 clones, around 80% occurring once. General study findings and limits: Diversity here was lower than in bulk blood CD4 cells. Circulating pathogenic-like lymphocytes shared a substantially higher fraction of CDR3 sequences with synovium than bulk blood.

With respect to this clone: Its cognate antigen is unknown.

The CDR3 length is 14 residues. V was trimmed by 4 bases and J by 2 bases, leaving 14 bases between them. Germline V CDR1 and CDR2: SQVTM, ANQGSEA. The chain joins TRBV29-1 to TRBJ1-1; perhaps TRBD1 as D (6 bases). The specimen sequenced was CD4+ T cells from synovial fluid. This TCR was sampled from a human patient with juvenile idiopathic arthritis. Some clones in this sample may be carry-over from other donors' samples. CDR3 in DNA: TGCAGCGTTGGGAATACAGGGCCAAACACTGAAGCTTTCTTT. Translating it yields CSVGNTGPNTEAFF. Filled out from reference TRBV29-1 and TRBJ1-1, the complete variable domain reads SAVISQKPSRDICQRGTSLTIQCQVDSQVTMMFWYRQQPGQSLTLIATANQGSEATYESGFVIDKFPISRPNLTFSTLTVSNMSPEDSSIYLCSVGNTGPNTEAFFGQGTRLTVV.